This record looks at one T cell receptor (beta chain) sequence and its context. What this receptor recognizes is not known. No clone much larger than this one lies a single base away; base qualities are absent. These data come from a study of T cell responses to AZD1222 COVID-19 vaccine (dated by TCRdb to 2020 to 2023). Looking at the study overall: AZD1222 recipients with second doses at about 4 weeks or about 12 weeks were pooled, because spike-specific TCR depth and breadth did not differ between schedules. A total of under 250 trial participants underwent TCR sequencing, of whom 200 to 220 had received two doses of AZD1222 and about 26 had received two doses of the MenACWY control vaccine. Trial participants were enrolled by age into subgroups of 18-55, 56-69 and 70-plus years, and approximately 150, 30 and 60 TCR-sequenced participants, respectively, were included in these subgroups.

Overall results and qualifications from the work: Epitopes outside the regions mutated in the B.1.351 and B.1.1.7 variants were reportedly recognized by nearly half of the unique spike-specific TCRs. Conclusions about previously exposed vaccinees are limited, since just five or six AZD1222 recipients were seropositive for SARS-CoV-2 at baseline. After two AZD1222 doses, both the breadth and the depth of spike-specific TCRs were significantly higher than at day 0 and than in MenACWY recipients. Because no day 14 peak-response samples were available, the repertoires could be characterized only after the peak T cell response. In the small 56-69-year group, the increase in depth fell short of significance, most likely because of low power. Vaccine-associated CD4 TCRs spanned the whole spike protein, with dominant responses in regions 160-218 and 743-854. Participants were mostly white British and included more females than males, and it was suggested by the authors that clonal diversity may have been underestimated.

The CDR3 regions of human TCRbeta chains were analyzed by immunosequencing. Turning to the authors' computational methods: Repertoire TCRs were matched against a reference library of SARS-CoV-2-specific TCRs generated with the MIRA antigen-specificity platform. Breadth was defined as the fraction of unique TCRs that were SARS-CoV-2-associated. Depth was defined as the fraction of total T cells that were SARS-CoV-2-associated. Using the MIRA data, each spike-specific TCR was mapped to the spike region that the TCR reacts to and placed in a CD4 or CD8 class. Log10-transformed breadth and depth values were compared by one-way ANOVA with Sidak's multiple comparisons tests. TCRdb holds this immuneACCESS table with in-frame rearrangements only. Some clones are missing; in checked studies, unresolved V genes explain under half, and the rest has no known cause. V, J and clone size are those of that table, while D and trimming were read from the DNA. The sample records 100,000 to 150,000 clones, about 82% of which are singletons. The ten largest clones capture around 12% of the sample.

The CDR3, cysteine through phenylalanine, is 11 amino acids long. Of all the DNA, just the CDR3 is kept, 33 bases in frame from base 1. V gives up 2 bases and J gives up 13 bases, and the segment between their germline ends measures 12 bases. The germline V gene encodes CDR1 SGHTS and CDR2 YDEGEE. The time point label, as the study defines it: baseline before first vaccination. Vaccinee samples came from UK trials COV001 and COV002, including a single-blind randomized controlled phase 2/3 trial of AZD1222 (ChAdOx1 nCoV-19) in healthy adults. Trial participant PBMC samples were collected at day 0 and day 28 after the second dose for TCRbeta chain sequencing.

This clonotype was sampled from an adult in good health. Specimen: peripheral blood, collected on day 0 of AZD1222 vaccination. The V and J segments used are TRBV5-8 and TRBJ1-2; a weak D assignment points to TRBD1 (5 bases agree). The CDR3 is CASSLGTACTF. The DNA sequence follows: TGTGCCAGCAGCTTAGGGACCGCTTGCACCTTC. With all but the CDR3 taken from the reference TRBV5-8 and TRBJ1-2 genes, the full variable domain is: EAGVTQSPTHLIKTRGQQATLRCSPISGHTSVYWYQQALGLGLQFLLWYDEGEERNRGNFPPRFSGRQFPNYSSELNVNALELEDSALYLCASSLGTACTFGSGTRLTVV.